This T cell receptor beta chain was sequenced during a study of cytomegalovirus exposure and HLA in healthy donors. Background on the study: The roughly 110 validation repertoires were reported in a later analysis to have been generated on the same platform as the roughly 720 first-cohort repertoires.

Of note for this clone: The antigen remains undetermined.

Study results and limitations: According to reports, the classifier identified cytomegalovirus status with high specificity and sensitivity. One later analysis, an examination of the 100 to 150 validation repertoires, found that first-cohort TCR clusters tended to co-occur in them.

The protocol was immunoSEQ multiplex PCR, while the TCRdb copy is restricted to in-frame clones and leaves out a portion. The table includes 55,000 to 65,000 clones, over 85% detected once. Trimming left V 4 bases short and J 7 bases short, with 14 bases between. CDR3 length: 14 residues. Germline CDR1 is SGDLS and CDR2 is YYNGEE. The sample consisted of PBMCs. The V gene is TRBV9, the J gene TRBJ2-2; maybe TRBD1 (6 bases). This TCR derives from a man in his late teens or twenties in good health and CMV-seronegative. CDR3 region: CASSTRQDGGELFF. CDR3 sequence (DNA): TGTGCCAGCAGCACCCGACAGGACGGCGGGGAGCTGTTTTTT. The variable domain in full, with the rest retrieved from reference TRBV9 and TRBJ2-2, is DSGVTQTPKHLITATGQRVTLRCSPRSGDLSVYWYQQSLDQGLQFLIQYYNGEERAKGNILERFSAQQFPDLHSELNLSSLELGDSALYFCASSTRQDGGELFFGEGSRLTVL.